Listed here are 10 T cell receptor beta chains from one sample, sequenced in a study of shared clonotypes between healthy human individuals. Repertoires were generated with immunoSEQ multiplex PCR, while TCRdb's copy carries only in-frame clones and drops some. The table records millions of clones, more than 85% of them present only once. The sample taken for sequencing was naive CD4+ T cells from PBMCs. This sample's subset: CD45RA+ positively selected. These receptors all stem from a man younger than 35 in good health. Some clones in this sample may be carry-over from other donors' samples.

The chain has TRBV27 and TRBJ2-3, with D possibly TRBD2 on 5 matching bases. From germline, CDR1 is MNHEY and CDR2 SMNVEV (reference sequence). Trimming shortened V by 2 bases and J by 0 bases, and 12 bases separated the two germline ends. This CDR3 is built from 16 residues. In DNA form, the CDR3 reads TGTGCCAGCAGTTTAAACTTACGAGGGAGCACAGATACGCAGTATTTT. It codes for CASSLNLRGSTDTQYF.

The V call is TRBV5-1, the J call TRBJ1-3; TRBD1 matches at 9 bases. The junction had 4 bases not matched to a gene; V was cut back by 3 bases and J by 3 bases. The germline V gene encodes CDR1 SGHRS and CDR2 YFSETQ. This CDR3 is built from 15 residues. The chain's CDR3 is CASSSGQGYGNTIYF. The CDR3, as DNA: TGCGCCAGCAGCTCGGGACAGGGATATGGAAACACCATATATTTT. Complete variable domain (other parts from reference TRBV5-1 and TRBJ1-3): KAGVTQTPRYLIKTRGQQVTLSCSPISGHRSVSWYQQTPGQGLQFLFEYFSETQRNKGNFPGRFSGRQFSNSRSEMNVSTLELGDSALYLCASSSGQGYGNTIYFGEGSWLTVV.

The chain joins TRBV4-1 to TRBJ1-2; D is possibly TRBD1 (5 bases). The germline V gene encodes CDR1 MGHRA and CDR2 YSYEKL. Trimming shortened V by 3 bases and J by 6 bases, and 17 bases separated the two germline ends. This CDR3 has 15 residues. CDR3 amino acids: CASSQPTGTWNGYTF. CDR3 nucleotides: TGCGCCAGCAGCCAGCCCACAGGAACTTGGAATGGCTACACCTTC.

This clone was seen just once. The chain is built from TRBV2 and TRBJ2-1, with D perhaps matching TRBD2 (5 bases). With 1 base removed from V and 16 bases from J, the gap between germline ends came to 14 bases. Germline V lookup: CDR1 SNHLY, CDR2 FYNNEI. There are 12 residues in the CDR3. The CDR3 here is CASSEVTGSCFF. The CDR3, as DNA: TGTGCCAGCAGTGAAGTAACGGGATCGTGTTTCTTC.

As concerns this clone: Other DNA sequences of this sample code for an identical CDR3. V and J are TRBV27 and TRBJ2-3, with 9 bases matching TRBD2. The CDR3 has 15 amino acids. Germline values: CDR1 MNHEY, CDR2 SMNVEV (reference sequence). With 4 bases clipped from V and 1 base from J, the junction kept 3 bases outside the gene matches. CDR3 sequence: CASSSRLAGTDTQYF. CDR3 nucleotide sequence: TGTGCCAGCAGTTCCAGACTAGCGGGCACAGATACGCAGTATTTT.

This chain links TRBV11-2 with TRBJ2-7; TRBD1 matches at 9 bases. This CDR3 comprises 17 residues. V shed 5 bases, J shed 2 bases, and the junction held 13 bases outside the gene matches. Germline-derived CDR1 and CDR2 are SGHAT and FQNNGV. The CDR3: CASSPGPPRQGAYEQYF. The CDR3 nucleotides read TGTGCCAGCAGCCCCGGCCCCCCGCGACAGGGGGCCTACGAGCAGTACTTC. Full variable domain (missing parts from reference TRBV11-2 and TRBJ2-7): EAGVAQSPRYKIIEKRQSVAFWCNPISGHATLYWYQQILGQGPKLLIQFQNNGVVDDSQLPKDRFSAERLKGVDSTLKIQPAKLEDSAVYLCASSPGPPRQGAYEQYFGPGTRLTVT.

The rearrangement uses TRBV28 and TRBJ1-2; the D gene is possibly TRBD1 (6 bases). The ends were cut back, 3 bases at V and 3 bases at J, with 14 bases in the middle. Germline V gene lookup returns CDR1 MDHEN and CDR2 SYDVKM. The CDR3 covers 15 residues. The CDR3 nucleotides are TGTGCCAGCAGTTTGACTACAGGGCACTACTATGGCTACACCTTC. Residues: CASSLTTGHYYGYTF.

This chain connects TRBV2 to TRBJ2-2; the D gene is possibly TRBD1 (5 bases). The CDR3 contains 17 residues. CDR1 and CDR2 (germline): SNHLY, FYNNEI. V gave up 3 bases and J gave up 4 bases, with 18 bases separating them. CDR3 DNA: TGTGCCAGCAGTGATCAGGGCGGCTGGCGTGGCACCGGGGAGCTGTTTTTT. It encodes CASSDQGGWRGTGELFF.

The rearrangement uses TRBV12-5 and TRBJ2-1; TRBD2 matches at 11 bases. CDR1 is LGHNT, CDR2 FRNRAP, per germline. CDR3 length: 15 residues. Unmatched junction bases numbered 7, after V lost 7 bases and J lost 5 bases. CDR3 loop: CASALGLADNNEQFF. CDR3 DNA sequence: TGTGCTAGTGCCCTGGGACTAGCGGACAACAATGAGCAGTTCTTC.

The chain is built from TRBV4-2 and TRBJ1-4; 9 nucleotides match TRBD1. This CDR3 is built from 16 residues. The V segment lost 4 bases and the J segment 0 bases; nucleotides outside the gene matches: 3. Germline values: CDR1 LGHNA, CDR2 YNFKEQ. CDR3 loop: CASSLRDRATNEKLFF. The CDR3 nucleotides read TGTGCCAGCAGCCTCCGGGACAGGGCAACTAATGAAAAACTGTTTTTT.